The 2 T cell receptor beta chains listed next were all sequenced from one sample in a study of cytomegalovirus exposure and HLA in healthy donors (dated by TCRdb to the late 2010s). The library was generated by the immunoSEQ multiplex PCR assay. For the multiplex PCR, a mixture combining 60 forward primers for TCR Vbeta segments and 13 reverse primers for TCR Jbeta segments was used. Not all clones reach the TCRdb copy of this immuneACCESS table, which keeps in-frame sequences only. Checked studies attribute under half of the gap to unresolved V genes and leave the rest unexplained. This sample has under 150,000 clones in its table, and 65% to 85% of those were observed once. The ten top clones hold 6.5% to 7% of the sample. The sample comprised PBMCs. These receptors all come from a woman in her 40s in good health and CMV-seropositive.

The chain joins TRBV4-1 to TRBJ2-7; TRBD2 aligns across 8 bases. Per germline, CDR1 MGHRA and CDR2 YSYEKL. This CDR3 has 16 amino acids. The junction had 8 bases not matched to a gene; V was cut back by 0 bases and J by 4 bases. The CDR3, as DNA: TGCGCCAGCAGCCAAGAATCGGGGGGGCTGAATTACGAGCAGTACTTC. It encodes CASSQESGGLNYEQYF.

This chain links TRBV11-2 with TRBJ1-3; 7 bases agree with TRBD1. J gave up 4 bases and V 6 bases, and 9 bases lay outside the gene matches. This CDR3 has 15 residues. Germline V lookup: CDR1 SGHAT, CDR2 FQNNGV. CDR3 sequence: CASRLWDSNGNTIYF. In DNA form, the CDR3 reads TGTGCCAGCAGGCTGTGGGACAGCAACGGAAACACCATATATTTT.